The 3 T cell receptor beta chains listed next were all sequenced from one sample in a study of cytomegalovirus exposure and HLA in healthy donors. Researchers ran the PCR with 60 Vbeta and 13 Jbeta primers. Method: immunoSEQ multiplex PCR; TCRdb's copy keeps in-frame clones and lacks some. The sample records 200,000 to 250,000 clones, 60% to 80% being singletons. Material for sequencing was PBMCs. The source is a young man in good health and CMV-seronegative.

Only a few counts were recorded for this clone. The chain is built from TRBV10-3 and TRBJ2-3; 12 bases align to TRBD2. The V and J ends lost 6 bases and 5 bases, in that order; junction bases with no gene match: 6. Germline V gives CDR1 ENHRY, CDR2 SYGVKD. This CDR3 spans 15 amino acids. The CDR3 coding sequence is TGTGCCATCAGCGGGACTAGCGGGTATGGAGATACGCAGTATTTT. It encodes CAISGTSGYGDTQYF.

The chain has TRBV30 and TRBJ2-7, with 8 bases lining up with TRBD2. This CDR3 region has 12 residues. In germline, CDR1 is GTSNPN, CDR2 SVGIG (reference sequence). J lost 3 bases, V lost 7 bases, and 5 bases had no gene match. The CDR3 region is CAFHSGNYEQYF. CDR3 nucleotides: TGTGCCTTTCATAGCGGGAACTACGAGCAGTACTTC. Drawing the rest from reference TRBV30 and TRBJ2-7, the complete variable domain is SQTIHQWPATLVQPVGSPLSLECTVEGTSNPNLYWYRQAAGRGLQLLFYSVGIGQISSEVPQNLSASRPQDRQFILSSKKLLLSDSGFYLCAFHSGNYEQYFGPGTRLTVT.

The rearrangement joins TRBV5-4 to TRBJ2-3; 8 bases fit TRBD2. The length of the CDR3 is 13 residues. Germline V gene data show CDR1 as SGHNT and CDR2 as YYREEE (reference sequence). Trimming removed 4 bases from V and 4 bases from J; junction bases left unmatched: 2. The chain's CDR3 is CASSREGPDTQYF. DNA for the CDR3: TGTGCCAGCAGCCGGGAGGGCCCAGATACGCAGTATTTT.